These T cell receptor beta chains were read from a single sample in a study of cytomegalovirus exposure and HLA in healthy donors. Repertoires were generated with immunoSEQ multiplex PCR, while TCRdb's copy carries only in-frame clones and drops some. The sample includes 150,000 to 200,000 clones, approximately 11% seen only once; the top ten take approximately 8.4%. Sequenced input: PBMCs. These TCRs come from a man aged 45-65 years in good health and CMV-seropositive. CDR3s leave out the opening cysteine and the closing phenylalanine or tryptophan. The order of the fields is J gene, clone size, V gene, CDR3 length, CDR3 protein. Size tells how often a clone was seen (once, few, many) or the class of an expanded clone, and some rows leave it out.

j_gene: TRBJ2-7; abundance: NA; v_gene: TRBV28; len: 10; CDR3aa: ASSIRWYEQY
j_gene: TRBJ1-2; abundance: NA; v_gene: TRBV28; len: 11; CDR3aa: ASSIQGDYGYT
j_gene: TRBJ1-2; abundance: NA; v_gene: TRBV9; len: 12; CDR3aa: ASSAPDRGVGYT
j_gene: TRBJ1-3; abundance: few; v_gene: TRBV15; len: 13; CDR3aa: ATSRDKGSGNTIY
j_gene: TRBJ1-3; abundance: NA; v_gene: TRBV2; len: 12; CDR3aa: ASKEAGSGNTIY
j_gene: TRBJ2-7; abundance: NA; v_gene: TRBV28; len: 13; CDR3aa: ASSLWGDGVGEQY
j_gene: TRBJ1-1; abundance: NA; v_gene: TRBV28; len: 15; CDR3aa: ASSLFYAGHENTEAF
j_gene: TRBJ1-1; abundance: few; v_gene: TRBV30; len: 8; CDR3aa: AGQGAEAF
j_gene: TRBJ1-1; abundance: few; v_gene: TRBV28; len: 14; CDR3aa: ASSISWTFMNTEAF
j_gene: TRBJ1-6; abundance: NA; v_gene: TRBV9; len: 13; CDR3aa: ASSVEGGASSPLH
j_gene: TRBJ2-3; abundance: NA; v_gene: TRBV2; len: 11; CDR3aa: ASSVHQKDTQY
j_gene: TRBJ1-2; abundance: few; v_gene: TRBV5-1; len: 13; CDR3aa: ASSLDTAANYGYT
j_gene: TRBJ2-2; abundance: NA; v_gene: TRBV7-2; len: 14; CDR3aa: ASSLGYRGNTGELF
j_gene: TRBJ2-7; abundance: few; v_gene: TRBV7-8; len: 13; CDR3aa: ASSPRDRVAYEQY
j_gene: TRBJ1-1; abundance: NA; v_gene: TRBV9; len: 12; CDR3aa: ASSLAGRYTEAF
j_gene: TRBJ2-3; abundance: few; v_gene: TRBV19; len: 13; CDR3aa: ASSIEKLPTDTQY
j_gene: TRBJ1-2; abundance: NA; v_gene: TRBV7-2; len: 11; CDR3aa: ASSHDRGRGYT
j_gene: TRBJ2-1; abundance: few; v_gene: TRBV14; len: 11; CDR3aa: ASSQDRGREQF
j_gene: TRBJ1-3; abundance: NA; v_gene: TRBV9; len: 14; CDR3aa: ASSATRQTTGNTIY
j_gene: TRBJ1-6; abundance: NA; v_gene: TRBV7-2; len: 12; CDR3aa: ASSLGTDNSPLH
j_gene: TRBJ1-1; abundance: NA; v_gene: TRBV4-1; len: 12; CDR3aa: ASSPQGLNTEAF
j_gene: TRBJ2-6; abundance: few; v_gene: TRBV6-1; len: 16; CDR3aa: ASRESGGAVSGANVLT
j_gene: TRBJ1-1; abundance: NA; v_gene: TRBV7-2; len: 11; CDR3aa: ASSLALGRRAF
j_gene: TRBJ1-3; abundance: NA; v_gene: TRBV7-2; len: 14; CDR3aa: ASSQDRPSSGNTIY
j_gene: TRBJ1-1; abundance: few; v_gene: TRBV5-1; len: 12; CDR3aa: ASSLGAGHTEAF
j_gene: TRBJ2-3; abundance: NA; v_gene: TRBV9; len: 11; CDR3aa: ASSDSRADTQY
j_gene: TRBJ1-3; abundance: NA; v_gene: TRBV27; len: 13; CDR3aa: ASSSFVGSGNTIY
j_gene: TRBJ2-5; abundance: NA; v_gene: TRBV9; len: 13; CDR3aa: ASSVATGSTETQY
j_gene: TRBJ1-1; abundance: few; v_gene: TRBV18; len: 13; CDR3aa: ASSTGRGTRTEAF
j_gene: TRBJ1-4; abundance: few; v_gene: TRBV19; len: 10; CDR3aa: ASSRDIEKLF
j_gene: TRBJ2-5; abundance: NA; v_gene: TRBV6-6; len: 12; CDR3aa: ASQDTGGRETQY
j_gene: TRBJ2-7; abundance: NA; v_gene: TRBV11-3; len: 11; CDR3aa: ASSYLDSHEQY
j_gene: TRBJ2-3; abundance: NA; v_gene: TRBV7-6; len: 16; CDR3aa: ASSPDRTSGGRADTQY
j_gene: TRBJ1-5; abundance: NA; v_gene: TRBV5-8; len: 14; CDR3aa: ASSFSGHLSNQPQH
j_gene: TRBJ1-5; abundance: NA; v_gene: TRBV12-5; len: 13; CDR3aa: ASGRGGRSNQPQH
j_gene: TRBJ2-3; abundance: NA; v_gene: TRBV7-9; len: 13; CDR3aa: ASSRRDRGTDTQY
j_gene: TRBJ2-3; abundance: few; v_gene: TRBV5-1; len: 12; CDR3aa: ASSPPGSTDTQY
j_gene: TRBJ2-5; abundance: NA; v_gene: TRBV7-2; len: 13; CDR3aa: ASSSKTEHQETQY
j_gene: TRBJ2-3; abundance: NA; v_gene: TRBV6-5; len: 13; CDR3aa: ASSYSEVRTDTQY
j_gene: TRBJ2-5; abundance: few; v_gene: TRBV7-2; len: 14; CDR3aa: ASRKAGGPGGETQY
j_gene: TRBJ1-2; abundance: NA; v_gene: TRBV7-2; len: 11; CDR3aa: ASSSGTGGVYT
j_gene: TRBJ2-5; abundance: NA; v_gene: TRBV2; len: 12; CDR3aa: ASSDIGVKETQY
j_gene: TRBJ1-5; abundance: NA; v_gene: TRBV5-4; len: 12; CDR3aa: ASSLTGSNQPQH
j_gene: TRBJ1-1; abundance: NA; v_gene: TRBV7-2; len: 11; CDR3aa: ASSFEVYTEAF
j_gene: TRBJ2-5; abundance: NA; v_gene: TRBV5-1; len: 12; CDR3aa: ASSSPPQEETQY
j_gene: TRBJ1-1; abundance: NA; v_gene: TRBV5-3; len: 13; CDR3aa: ARRQGPWAATEAF
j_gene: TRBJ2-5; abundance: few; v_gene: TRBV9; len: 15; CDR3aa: ASSADRTSGGSETQY
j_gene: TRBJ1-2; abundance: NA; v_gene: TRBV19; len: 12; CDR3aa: ASSISWSNYGYT
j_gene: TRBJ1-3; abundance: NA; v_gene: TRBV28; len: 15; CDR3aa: ASSLVIRQATRNTIY
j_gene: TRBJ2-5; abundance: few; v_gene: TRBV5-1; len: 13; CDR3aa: ASSSGQGQVETQY
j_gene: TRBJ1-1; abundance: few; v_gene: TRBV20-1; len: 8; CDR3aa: SALYSEAF
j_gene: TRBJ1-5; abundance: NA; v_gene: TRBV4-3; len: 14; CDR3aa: ASSQDRTWANQPQH
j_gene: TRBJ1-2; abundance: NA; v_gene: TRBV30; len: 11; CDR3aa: AWSVLQGYGYT
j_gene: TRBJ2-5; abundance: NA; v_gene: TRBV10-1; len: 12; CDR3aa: AAPPRDSQETQY
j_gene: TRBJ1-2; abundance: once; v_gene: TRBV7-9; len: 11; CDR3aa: ASSTPTGNGYT
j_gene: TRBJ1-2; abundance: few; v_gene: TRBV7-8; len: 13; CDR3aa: ASSTAGTGGEGYT
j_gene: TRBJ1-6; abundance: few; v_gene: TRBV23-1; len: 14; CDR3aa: ASSQSAGSEASPLH
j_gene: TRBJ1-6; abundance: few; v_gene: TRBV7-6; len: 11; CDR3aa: ASTPRGDSPLH
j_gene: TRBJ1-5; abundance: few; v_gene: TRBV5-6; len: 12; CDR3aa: ASNRQGNGQPQH
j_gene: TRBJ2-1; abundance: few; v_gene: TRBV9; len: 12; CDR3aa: ASSVVTSGGEQF